The rows below give T cell receptor beta chains drawn from one sample of a study of cytomegalovirus exposure and HLA in healthy donors. Clones were sequenced by immunoSEQ multiplex PCR, and TCRdb holds only the in-frame ones, with some missing. The sample holds about 130,000 clones, 76% seen once. Sequencing was done on a sample of PBMCs. These receptors all stem from a man in his forties in good health and CMV-seronegative. Each CDR3 is given with its conserved first and last residue. Fields, in order: V gene, clone size, J gene, D gene, CDR3 protein, CDR3 DNA. D genes are given only for firm matches. Where a row states a size, it is once, few, many or the class of an expanded clone; other rows omit it.

V: TRBV9
size: -
J: TRBJ2-1
D: TRBD2
CDR3: CASSVATNEGLGAGGKNEQFF
DNA: TGTGCCAGCAGCGTAGCTACTAACGAGGGGCTCGGGGCGGGGGGCAAGAATGAGCAGTTCTTC

V: TRBV4-3
size: -
J: TRBJ1-2
D: -
CDR3: CASSQEGSGIFGYGYTF
DNA: TGCGCCAGCAGCCAAGAAGGTTCAGGGATTTTCGGCTATGGCTACACCTTC

V: TRBV7-3
size: -
J: TRBJ2-6
D: -
CDR3: CASSNPPGSGANVLTF
DNA: TGTGCCAGCAGCAACCCCCCGGGGTCGGGGGCCAACGTCCTGACTTTC

V: TRBV29-1
size: few
J: TRBJ2-5
D: TRBD1
CDR3: CSARTGKETQYF
DNA: TGCAGCGCTAGGACAGGGAAAGAGACCCAGTACTTC

V: TRBV5-6
size: -
J: TRBJ1-2
D: -
CDR3: CASSLRGNLANYGYTF
DNA: TGTGCCAGCAGCTTGAGGGGGAACTTAGCTAACTATGGCTACACCTTC

V: TRBV2
size: -
J: TRBJ1-1
D: -
CDR3: CASSHREGGTEAFF
DNA: TGTGCCAGCAGTCACAGGGAGGGGGGCACTGAAGCTTTCTTT

V: TRBV5-1
size: once
J: TRBJ2-1
D: TRBD2
CDR3: CASSIGTSGGEEQFF
DNA: TGCGCCAGCAGCATTGGGACTAGCGGGGGAGAAGAGCAGTTCTTC

V: TRBV5-1
size: -
J: TRBJ2-7
D: TRBD2
CDR3: CASSLELTSFDEQYF
DNA: TGCGCCAGCAGCTTGGAACTGACTAGCTTCGACGAGCAGTACTTC

V: TRBV6-1
size: -
J: TRBJ1-4
D: TRBD1
CDR3: CASSARQGDNEKLFF
DNA: TGTGCCAGCAGTGCTCGACAGGGTGATAATGAAAAACTGTTTTTT

V: TRBV6-5
size: -
J: TRBJ1-1
D: -
CDR3: CASRGSGTEAFF
DNA: TGTGCCAGCAGGGGGAGTGGCACTGAAGCTTTCTTT

V: TRBV27
size: few
J: TRBJ1-2
D: TRBD1
CDR3: CASSQGTEVYGYTF
DNA: TGTGCCAGCTCGCAAGGGACAGAAGTCTATGGCTACACCTTC

V: TRBV6-6
size: -
J: TRBJ2-2
D: -
CDR3: CASSSGDSNTGELFF
DNA: TGTGCCAGCAGTTCCGGGGACTCGAACACCGGGGAGCTGTTTTTT

V: TRBV7-8
size: -
J: TRBJ2-7
D: TRBD1
CDR3: CASSSGDSTYEQYF
DNA: TGTGCCAGCAGCTCTGGGGACAGTACCTACGAGCAGTACTTC

V: TRBV4-2
size: few
J: TRBJ2-5
D: -
CDR3: CASSLDLKETQYF
DNA: TGTGCCAGCAGCCTCGACTTAAAAGAGACCCAGTACTTC

V: TRBV19
size: -
J: TRBJ1-4
D: -
CDR3: CASSPTRDYNEKLFF
DNA: TGTGCCAGTAGCCCTACCAGGGACTATAATGAAAAACTGTTTTTT

V: TRBV6-5
size: -
J: TRBJ2-3
D: TRBD1
CDR3: CASGTGRTDTQYF
DNA: TGTGCCAGCGGGACAGGGAGAACAGATACGCAGTATTTT

V: TRBV5-1
size: -
J: TRBJ2-3
D: TRBD2
CDR3: CASSWDVAGGSTDTQYF
DNA: TGCGCCAGCAGCTGGGACGTAGCGGGGGGTTCCACAGATACGCAGTATTTT

V: TRBV18
size: -
J: TRBJ1-1
D: -
CDR3: CASSLSSGEGTEAFF
DNA: TGTGCCAGCTCACTATCGTCAGGGGAGGGCACTGAAGCTTTCTTT

V: TRBV4-1
size: -
J: TRBJ2-7
D: TRBD1
CDR3: CASSQVVFGDRGQHEQYF
DNA: TGCGCCAGCAGCCAAGTCGTCTTTGGAGACAGGGGCCAGCACGAGCAGTACTTC

V: TRBV4-1
size: -
J: TRBJ2-3
D: -
CDR3: CASSRVADTQYF
DNA: TGCGCCAGCAGTCGGGTGGCAGATACGCAGTATTTT

V: TRBV2
size: -
J: TRBJ2-2
D: TRBD1
CDR3: CASSEVRGMPGELFF
DNA: TGTGCCAGCAGTGAGGTCAGGGGGATGCCCGGGGAGCTGTTTTTT

V: TRBV7-8
size: -
J: TRBJ1-3
D: TRBD1
CDR3: CASSPNRGLSGNTIYF
DNA: TGTGCCAGCAGCCCGAACAGGGGGCTGTCTGGAAACACCATATATTTT

V: TRBV7-3
size: -
J: TRBJ2-1
D: TRBD1
CDR3: CASGMGQGFHAYNEQFF
DNA: TGTGCCAGTGGGATGGGACAGGGTTTTCACGCCTACAATGAGCAGTTCTTC

V: TRBV10-3
size: -
J: TRBJ2-7
D: -
CDR3: CAISDPDRFYEQYF
DNA: TGTGCCATCAGTGACCCAGACAGGTTCTACGAGCAGTACTTC

V: TRBV12-5
size: -
J: TRBJ1-1
D: -
CDR3: CASGLVPQEAFF
DNA: TGTGCTAGTGGTTTGGTGCCTCAGGAAGCTTTCTTT

V: TRBV6-1
size: few
J: TRBJ2-1
D: TRBD1
CDR3: CASSERDRVQQFF
DNA: TGTGCCAGCAGTGAAAGGGACAGGGTCCAGCAGTTCTTC

V: TRBV6-5
size: -
J: TRBJ2-1
D: -
CDR3: CASSYSGNSYNEQFF
DNA: TGTGCCAGCAGTTATTCGGGAAACTCCTACAATGAGCAGTTCTTC

V: TRBV5-1
size: -
J: TRBJ2-1
D: TRBD1
CDR3: CASSPTGVEQFF
DNA: TGCGCCAGCAGCCCTACAGGGGTGGAGCAGTTCTTC

V: TRBV18
size: -
J: TRBJ2-7
D: -
CDR3: CASSPPSSYEQYF
DNA: TGTGCCAGCTCACCCCCCTCGTCCTACGAGCAGTACTTC

V: TRBV28
size: once
J: TRBJ2-7
D: TRBD1
CDR3: CASRIPQGTYEQYF
DNA: TGTGCCAGCAGAATTCCACAGGGGACCTACGAGCAGTACTTC

V: TRBV11-3
size: -
J: TRBJ1-2
D: TRBD1
CDR3: CASSPGGADGYTF
DNA: TGTGCCAGCAGCCCAGGGGGCGCGGATGGCTACACCTTC

V: TRBV4-3
size: -
J: TRBJ2-2
D: -
CDR3: CASRTTTGELFF
DNA: TGCGCCAGCAGAACTACTACCGGGGAGCTGTTTTTT

V: TRBV6-1
size: -
J: TRBJ2-7
D: -
CDR3: CASSTLDSYEQYF
DNA: TGTGCCAGCAGTACACTTGACAGTTACGAGCAGTACTTC

V: TRBV10-1
size: -
J: TRBJ1-1
D: TRBD1
CDR3: CASSEPGQGMNTEAFF
DNA: TGCGCCAGCAGTGAACCGGGACAGGGGATGAACACTGAAGCTTTCTTT

V: TRBV7-8
size: -
J: TRBJ2-1
D: TRBD1
CDR3: CATGTGQWLEQFF
DNA: TGTGCCACCGGGACAGGGCAGTGGCTTGAGCAGTTCTTC

V: TRBV9
size: -
J: TRBJ1-4
D: TRBD1
CDR3: CASSAGVGQGSEKLFF
DNA: TGTGCCAGCAGCGCGGGGGTAGGACAGGGATCCGAAAAACTGTTTTTT

V: TRBV5-4
size: -
J: TRBJ2-3
D: TRBD2
CDR3: CATKPGLAGWGPHTQYF
DNA: TGTGCCACAAAACCGGGACTAGCGGGATGGGGCCCCCATACGCAGTATTTT

V: TRBV6-1
size: few
J: TRBJ1-2
D: -
CDR3: CASSNNLQVYGYTF
DNA: TGTGCCAGCAGTAACAACTTGCAGGTCTATGGCTACACCTTC

V: TRBV7-3
size: -
J: TRBJ2-1
D: TRBD2
CDR3: CASSSLAGGRHEQFF
DNA: TGTGCCAGCAGCTCGCTAGCGGGAGGGCGGCATGAGCAGTTCTTC

V: TRBV9
size: -
J: TRBJ1-5
D: -
CDR3: CASSPDGISNQPQHF
DNA: TGTGCCAGCAGCCCAGACGGGATAAGCAATCAGCCCCAGCATTTT

V: TRBV27
size: -
J: TRBJ1-2
D: TRBD1
CDR3: CASSLTGGFGYTF
DNA: TGTGCCAGCAGTCTGACAGGGGGCTTTGGCTACACCTTC

V: TRBV19
size: -
J: TRBJ1-1
D: -
CDR3: CASSDRLNTEAFF
DNA: TGTGCCAGCTCAGACAGATTGAACACTGAAGCTTTCTTT

V: TRBV4-2
size: -
J: TRBJ2-3
D: -
CDR3: CASSQDPLERTDTQYF
DNA: TGTGCCAGCAGCCAAGATCCCCTAGAACGCACAGATACGCAGTATTTT

V: TRBV6-1
size: few
J: TRBJ1-1
D: TRBD1
CDR3: CASSVQGGTEAFF
DNA: TGTGCCAGCAGTGTACAGGGGGGTACTGAAGCTTTCTTT

V: TRBV5-1
size: -
J: TRBJ2-1
D: TRBD1
CDR3: CASWYDRAGEQFF
DNA: TGCGCCAGCTGGTACGACAGGGCTGGTGAGCAGTTCTTC

V: TRBV7-9
size: -
J: TRBJ1-1
D: TRBD1
CDR3: CASSTMTGGTEAFF
DNA: TGTGCCAGCAGCACCATGACAGGGGGCACTGAAGCTTTCTTT

V: TRBV11-3
size: -
J: TRBJ1-1
D: -
CDR3: CASSLVGNTEAFF
DNA: TGTGCCAGCAGCTTAGTCGGGAACACTGAAGCTTTCTTT

V: TRBV9
size: -
J: TRBJ2-7
D: TRBD2
CDR3: CASSGDGGRSLYEQYF
DNA: TGTGCCAGCAGCGGCGACGGCGGGAGGTCTCTCTACGAGCAGTACTTC

V: TRBV11-1
size: once
J: TRBJ2-2
D: TRBD2
CDR3: CASSLRGGSEATGELFF
DNA: TGTGCCAGCAGCCTAAGAGGCGGGAGCGAGGCTACCGGGGAGCTGTTTTTT

V: TRBV7-9
size: -
J: TRBJ2-7
D: -
CDR3: CASRGIFSYEQYF
DNA: TGTGCCAGCCGAGGCATCTTCTCCTACGAGCAGTACTTC

V: TRBV6-5
size: -
J: TRBJ2-3
D: TRBD1
CDR3: CASSSGTGKNF
DNA: TGTGCCAGCAGTAGCGGGACAGGGAAGAATTTT

V: TRBV10-3
size: -
J: TRBJ2-2
D: -
CDR3: CAISATGYTGELFF
DNA: TGTGCCATCAGTGCAACAGGTTACACCGGGGAGCTGTTTTTT

V: TRBV27
size: -
J: TRBJ2-1
D: TRBD2
CDR3: CASGGRTLEQFF
DNA: TGTGCCAGCGGCGGGAGGACGCTTGAGCAGTTCTTC

V: TRBV19
size: -
J: TRBJ2-3
D: TRBD1
CDR3: CASSYGTGVTDTQYF
DNA: TGTGCCAGTAGCTACGGGACAGGAGTCACAGATACGCAGTATTTT

V: TRBV10-1
size: once
J: TRBJ2-4
D: TRBD1
CDR3: CARPPGQGNIQYF
DNA: TGCGCCAGACCGCCGGGACAGGGAAACATTCAGTACTTC

V: TRBV28
size: -
J: TRBJ2-7
D: -
CDR3: CATKTGSYEQYF
DNA: TGTGCCACTAAGACGGGCTCCTACGAGCAGTACTTC

V: TRBV7-8
size: few
J: TRBJ1-2
D: TRBD1
CDR3: CASSLAFRTGGYFDAF
DNA: TGTGCCAGCAGCTTAGCCTTCCGGACAGGGGGTTACTTTGACGCCTTC

V: TRBV4-3
size: -
J: TRBJ1-2
D: -
CDR3: CASSSQAGASNYGYTF
DNA: TGCGCCAGCAGCTCTCAAGCGGGGGCCAGTAACTATGGCTACACCTTC

V: TRBV5-1
size: -
J: TRBJ2-2
D: -
CDR3: CASSRPDSYTGELFF
DNA: TGCGCCAGCAGCCGTCCTGACAGTTACACCGGGGAGCTGTTTTTT

V: TRBV30
size: -
J: TRBJ1-2
D: TRBD1
CDR3: CAWSLGQGYSGYTF
DNA: TGTGCCTGGAGTCTCGGACAGGGGTACTCTGGCTACACCTTC